This TCR beta chain was captured by sequencing in a study of vaccination and CD4 T cells after COVID-19. The CDR3 runs to 19 residues. Germline V gene sequence: CDR1 DFQATT, CDR2 SNEGSKA (reference sequence). Unmatched junction bases numbered 17, after V lost 0 bases and J lost 1 base. Researchers used the Oncomine TCR Beta short-read assay to sequence DNA from cultured CD4+ T cells. TCRdb re-called the PCR reads with MiXCR, one entry per CDR3 protein. The data contain around 20,000 distinct CDR3 sequences, approximately 27% of them singletons. The treatment is: roughly 11-day PBMC culture with coronavirus spike peptide pools or control peptides (ViraFEST assay). With respect to this clonotype: Antigen unknown.

This TCR derives from a human donor with COVID-19. Sequencing was performed on cultured CD4+ T cells from blood. The chain uses TRBV20-1 and TRBJ2-7, with 8 bases lining up with TRBD1. The CDR3 DNA reads TGCAGTGCTAGAGATAGGGGCTTGACAGGGGATTGGAAATCCTACGAGCAGTACTTC. Protein: CSARDRGLTGDWKSYEQYF.